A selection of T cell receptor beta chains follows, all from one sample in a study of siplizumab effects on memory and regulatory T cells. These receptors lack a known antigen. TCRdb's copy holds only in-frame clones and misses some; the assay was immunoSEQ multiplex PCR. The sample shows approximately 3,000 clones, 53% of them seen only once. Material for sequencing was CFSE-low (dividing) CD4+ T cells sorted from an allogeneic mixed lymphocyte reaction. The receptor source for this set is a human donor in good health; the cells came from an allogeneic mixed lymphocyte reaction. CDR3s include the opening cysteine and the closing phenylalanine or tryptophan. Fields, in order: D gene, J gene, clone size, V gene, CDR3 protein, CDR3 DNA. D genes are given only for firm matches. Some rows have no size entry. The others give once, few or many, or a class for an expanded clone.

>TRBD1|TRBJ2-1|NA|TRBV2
CATGQDPYNEQFF
TGTGCCACGGGACAGGACCCCTACAATGAGCAGTTCTTC
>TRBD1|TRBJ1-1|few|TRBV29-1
CSVGDRGLEAFF
TGCAGCGTTGGAGACAGGGGGCTTGAAGCTTTCTTT
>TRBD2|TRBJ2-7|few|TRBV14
CASSPLGAGLPYEQYF
TGTGCCAGCAGCCCGCTCGGAGCGGGGCTTCCCTACGAGCAGTACTTC
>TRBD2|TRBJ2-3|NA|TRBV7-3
CASSPMGGNAATQYF
TGTGCCAGCAGCCCGATGGGGGGGAACGCGGCTACGCAGTATTTT
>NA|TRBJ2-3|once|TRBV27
CASSPRGTTDTQYF
TGTGCCAGCAGTCCTCGGGGGACCACAGATACGCAGTATTTT
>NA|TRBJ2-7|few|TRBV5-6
CASSLDEQYF
TGTGCCAGCTCCCTGGACGAGCAGTACTTC
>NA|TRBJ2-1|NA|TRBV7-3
CASSPLGGSYNEQFF
TGTGCCAGCAGCCCACTCGGCGGCTCCTACAATGAGCAGTTCTTC
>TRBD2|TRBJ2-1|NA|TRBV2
CASSGPLAGEQFF
TGTGCCAGCAGTGGCCCCCTAGCGGGGGAGCAGTTCTTC
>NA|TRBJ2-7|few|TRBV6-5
CASSYSEGWEQYF
TGTGCCAGCAGTTACTCGGAGGGTTGGGAGCAGTACTTC
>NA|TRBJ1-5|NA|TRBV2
CASSSRAYNSNQPQHF
TGTGCCAGCAGTTCTAGGGCATACAATAGCAATCAGCCCCAGCATTTT
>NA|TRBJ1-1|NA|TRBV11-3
CASSFSSLNTEAFF
TGTGCCAGCAGTTTTTCGTCCTTGAACACTGAAGCTTTCTTT
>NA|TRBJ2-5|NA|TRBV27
CASSAGGLQETQYF
TGTGCCAGCAGCGCAGGGGGACTCCAAGAGACCCAGTACTTC
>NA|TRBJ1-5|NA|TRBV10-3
CAISDGLGRNSNQPQHF
TGTGCCATCAGTGACGGTTTGGGGAGAAATAGCAATCAGCCCCAGCATTTT
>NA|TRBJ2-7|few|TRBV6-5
CASRTLSGSSYEQYF
TGTGCCAGCAGGACTCTGTCGGGGAGCTCCTACGAGCAGTACTTC
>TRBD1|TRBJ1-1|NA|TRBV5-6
CASRLYPTGVGGTEAFF
TGTGCCAGCAGATTATACCCTACAGGGGTAGGTGGGACTGAAGCTTTCTTT
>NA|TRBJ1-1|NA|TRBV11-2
CASSYRQGNTEAFF
TGTGCCAGCAGCTACAGGCAGGGGAACACTGAAGCTTTCTTT
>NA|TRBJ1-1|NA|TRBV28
CASSFSYTEAFF
TGTGCCAGCAGTTTCTCATACACTGAAGCTTTCTTT
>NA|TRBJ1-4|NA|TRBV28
CASSATSHLKEKLFF
TGTGCCAGCAGCGCTACGTCGCACCTCAAGGAAAAACTGTTTTTT
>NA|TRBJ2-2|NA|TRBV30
CAWSTYGNGELFF
TGTGCCTGGAGTACTTATGGGAATGGGGAGCTGTTTTTT
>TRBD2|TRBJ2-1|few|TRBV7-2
CASSLGTSGAPQVFF
TGTGCCAGCAGCCTGGGGACTAGCGGGGCCCCCCAAGTGTTCTTC
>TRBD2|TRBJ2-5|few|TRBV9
CASSVEPSGGLETQYF
TGTGCCAGCAGCGTAGAACCAAGCGGGGGGTTGGAGACCCAGTACTTC
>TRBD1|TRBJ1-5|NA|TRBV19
CASSASTGGWSNQPQHF
TGTGCCAGTAGTGCCTCAACAGGGGGCTGGAGCAATCAGCCCCAGCATTTT
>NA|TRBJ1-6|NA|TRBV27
CASSFLAGKAPLHF
NA
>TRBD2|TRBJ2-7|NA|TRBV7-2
CASSFGGVAGDSYEQYF
TGTGCCAGCAGCTTCGGTGGAGTAGCGGGGGACTCCTACGAGCAGTACTTC
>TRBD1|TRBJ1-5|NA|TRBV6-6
CASRRDRGRNQPQHF
TGTGCCAGCAGGCGGGACAGGGGTAGGAATCAGCCCCAGCATTTT
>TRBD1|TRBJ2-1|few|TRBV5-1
CASSLRDRSYNEQFF
TGCGCCAGCAGCCTACGGGACAGGTCTTACAATGAGCAGTTCTTC
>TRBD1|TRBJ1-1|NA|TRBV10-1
CASRPGGANTEAFF
TGCGCCAGCAGACCAGGGGGGGCGAACACTGAAGCTTTCTTT
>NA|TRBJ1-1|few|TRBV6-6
CASSYSGGTEAFF
TGTGCCAGCAGTTACTCAGGGGGGACTGAAGCTTTCTTT
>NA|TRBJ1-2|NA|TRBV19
CATQTGRHGYTF
TGTGCCACCCAGACCGGGCGGCATGGCTACACCTTC
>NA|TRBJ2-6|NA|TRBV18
CASSPPSGANVLTF
TGTGCCAGCTCACCACCTTCGGGGGCCAACGTCCTGACTTTC
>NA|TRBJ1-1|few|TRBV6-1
CASSEAWGDRTEAFF
TGTGCCAGCAGTGAGGCATGGGGAGATAGGACTGAAGCTTTCTTT
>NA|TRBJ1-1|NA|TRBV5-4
CASSPYQGLGTEAFF
TGTGCCAGCAGCCCATACCAGGGGCTAGGGACCGAAGCTTTCTTT
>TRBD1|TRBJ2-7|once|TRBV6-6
CASSSMSQGDNEQYF
TGTGCCAGCAGTTCAATGTCACAGGGGGATAACGAGCAGTACTTC
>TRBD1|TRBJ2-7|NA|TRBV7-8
CASSVQGADEQYF
TGTGCCAGCAGCGTACAGGGGGCGGACGAGCAGTACTTC
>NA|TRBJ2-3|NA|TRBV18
CASSNTGDTQYF
TGTGCCAGCTCAAACACCGGAGATACGCAGTATTTT
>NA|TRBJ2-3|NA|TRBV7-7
CASSLNSLADTQYF
TGTGCCAGCAGCTTAAACAGTTTAGCAGATACGCAGTATTTT
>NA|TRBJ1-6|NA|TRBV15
CATSPRRVWSQRSLHF
TGTGCCACCAGCCCCCGCAGGGTCTGGAGCCAGCGGTCCCTCCACTTT
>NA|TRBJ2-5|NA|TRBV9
CASSTSWVETQYF
TGTGCCAGCAGCACGTCCTGGGTGGAGACCCAGTACTTC
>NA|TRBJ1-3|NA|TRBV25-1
CASQEVGDTIYF
TGTGCCTCTCAGGAGGTAGGGGACACCATATATTTT
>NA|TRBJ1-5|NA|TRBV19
CAVASGAPNQPQHF
TGTGCAGTGGCCTCAGGGGCCCCCAATCAGCCCCAGCATTTT
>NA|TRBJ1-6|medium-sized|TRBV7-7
CASSTERGSPLHF
TGTGCCAGCAGCACGGAAAGAGGCTCACCCCTCCACTTT
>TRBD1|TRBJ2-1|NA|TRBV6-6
CASSWGQPNNEQFF
TGTGCCAGCAGTTGGGGACAGCCTAACAATGAGCAGTTCTTC
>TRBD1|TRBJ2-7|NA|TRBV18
CASSQGAGYEQYF
TGTGCCAGCTCACAGGGGGCCGGTTACGAGCAGTACTTC
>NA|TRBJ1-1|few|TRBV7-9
CASSLDPNTEAFF
TGTGCCAGCAGCTTGGACCCTAACACTGAAGCTTTCTTT
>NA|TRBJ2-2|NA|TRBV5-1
CASSATQGVQTGELFF
TGCGCCAGCAGCGCCACGCAGGGAGTCCAAACCGGGGAGCTGTTTTTT
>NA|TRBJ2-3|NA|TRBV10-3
CAISAPQADTQYF
TGTGCCATCAGTGCCCCTCAGGCAGATACGCAGTATTTT
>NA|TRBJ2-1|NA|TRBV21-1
CASSKKKSHPLRGRGHEQFF
TGTGCCAGCAGCAAAAAAAAATCCCATCCCCTCAGGGGCAGAGGCCATGAGCAGTTCTTC
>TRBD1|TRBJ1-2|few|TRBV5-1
CASSLGGQIAGYTF
TGCGCCAGCAGCTTGGGGGGACAGATCGCCGGCTACACCTTC
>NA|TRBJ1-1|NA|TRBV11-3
CASSLGVGSVNTEAFF
TGTGCCAGCAGCTTAGGTGTTGGTTCGGTGAACACTGAAGCTTTCTTT
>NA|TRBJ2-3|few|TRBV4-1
CASSQDPVDTQYF
TGCGCCAGCAGCCAAGATCCTGTAGATACGCAGTATTTT